This TCR beta chain was captured by sequencing in a study of molecular identifiers for immune sequencing clone quantification. In its sample, this clonotype was seen many times. TCRdb re-derived calls from the PCR reads in MiXCR, one entry per CDR3 protein. Counted here are about 100,000 distinct CDR3 sequences, roughly a third occurring once; the ten biggest clones make up approximately 3.8%. The CDR3 extends over 15 amino acids. The V gene's germline CDR1 is MNHEY and CDR2 SMNVEV (reference sequence). The V gene lost 2 bases and the J gene lost 0 bases, with 9 bases spanning the gap. The TCR sequence derives from a human donor in good health. Some libraries in this study had Jurkat cell RNA spiked in. The sequenced sample consisted of naive CD8+ T cells from blood, with Jurkat cell RNA spiked in. The subset was: FACS-sorted CD8+CD4-CCR7+CD45RA+ naive T cells. The chain is built from TRBV27 and TRBJ2-3, with D tentatively TRBD1 or TRBD2 (5 bases each). CDR3 coding DNA: TGTGCCAGCAGTTTAGAACGGGACAGCACAGATACGCAGTATTTT. Translation gives CASSLERDSTDTQYF.